The rows below give T cell receptor beta chains drawn from one sample of a study of cytomegalovirus exposure and HLA in healthy donors. TCRdb's copy holds only in-frame clones and misses some; the assay was immunoSEQ multiplex PCR. Found here are some 250,000 clones, 82% of them singletons; the top ten hold 4.5% to 6%. The material sequenced was PBMCs. The source is a woman aged 40-49 years in good health and CMV-seropositive. Each CDR3 is given without its conserved first and last residue. Size is stated for part of the rows, as once, few or many counts, or as a class when the clone is expanded.

TRBJ2-2 | TRBV25-1 | . | ASSPTSGVANTGELF
TRBJ1-2 | TRBV19 | . | ASSIVARATNYGYT
TRBJ1-2 | TRBV2 | . | ASSETGTYY
TRBJ1-6 | TRBV6-5 | . | ASSYSIGRAYSPLH
TRBJ2-3 | TRBV6-5 | . | ASSYGQDITDTQY
TRBJ1-1 | TRBV19 | . | ASSILGGDTEAF
TRBJ1-4 | TRBV28 | . | ASSSPRNRDYPNEKLF
TRBJ2-7 | TRBV9 | . | ASSPYERLYEQY
TRBJ2-5 | TRBV5-1 | few | ASTLGQGRETQY
TRBJ1-5 | TRBV6-5 | . | ASRLGTGKQPQH
TRBJ2-1 | TRBV19 | . | ASSFRGTSGSNEQF
TRBJ1-5 | TRBV19 | . | ASSIGGYSNQPQH
TRBJ2-7 | TRBV11-3 | . | ASSPASGRARNEQY
TRBJ1-2 | TRBV4-3 | once | ASSGGQGKDGYT
TRBJ2-7 | TRBV7-9 | . | ASSPRQGAYEQY
TRBJ2-3 | TRBV7-2 | . | AIISGAGGTDTQY
TRBJ1-4 | TRBV6-6 | few | ASSDGTGRGEKLF
TRBJ2-3 | TRBV7-8 | . | ASSHYRDTQY
TRBJ2-5 | TRBV9 | once | ASSVTGTYQETQY
TRBJ2-5 | TRBV11-3 | . | ASSLNGAGQETQY
TRBJ1-2 | TRBV6-4 | . | ASSVGRGLYGYT
TRBJ2-2 | TRBV7-3 | . | ASSLMPAENTGELF
TRBJ2-5 | TRBV10-1 | . | ASSRRPSGGAINEETQY
TRBJ2-5 | TRBV7-9 | . | ASSSIETQY
TRBJ1-6 | TRBV10-3 | . | ASSQGWSDSPLH
TRBJ2-7 | TRBV5-6 | . | ASSWSRGYEQY
TRBJ1-2 | TRBV19 | . | ASSLGQGNYGYT